This T cell receptor (beta chain) was found in a study of blood T cells in healthy people across ages. This CDR3 has 16 residues. V shed 0 bases, J shed 8 bases, and the junction held 12 bases outside the gene matches. Germline V gene sequence: CDR1 DFQATT, CDR2 SNEGSKA (reference sequence). Combining a sample-barcoded 5' primer with a J-beta primer mix, a second PCR ran for roughly 7 to 12 cycles. From the 5' RACE reads, TCRdb called clonotypes with MiXCR, one entry per CDR3 protein. The table lists hundreds of thousands of distinct CDR3 sequences, roughly a quarter of them singletons. This clonotype was detected a few times. These records were also assigned to another study, of T cells of mothers and their children. That study reports: Slightly, though not significantly, more overlap was seen in related than in unrelated mother-child pairs.

The chain combines TRBV20-1 with TRBJ2-4; 8 positions match TRBD2. The clonotype was recovered from a boy under 10 years old in good health. Material: blood. CDR3 amino acids: CSARDPSAGEQDIQYF. In nucleotides, the CDR3 is TGCAGTGCTAGAGATCCGTCAGCGGGAGAACAGGACATTCAGTACTTC.